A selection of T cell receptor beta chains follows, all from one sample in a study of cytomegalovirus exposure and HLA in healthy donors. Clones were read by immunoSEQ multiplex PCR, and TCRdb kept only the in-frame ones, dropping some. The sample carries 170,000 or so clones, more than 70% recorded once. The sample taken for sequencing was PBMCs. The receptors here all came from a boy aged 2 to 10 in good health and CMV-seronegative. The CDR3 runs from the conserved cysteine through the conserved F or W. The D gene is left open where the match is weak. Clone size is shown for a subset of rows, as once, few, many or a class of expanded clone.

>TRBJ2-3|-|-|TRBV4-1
TGCGCCAGCAGCCCGGAGATCCCTCTTATTGATACGCAGTATTTT
CASSPEIPLIDTQYF
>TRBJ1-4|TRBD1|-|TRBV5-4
TGTGCCAGCAGCTTGGTAGGGACAGGGGACGAAAAACTGTTTTTT
CASSLVGTGDEKLFF
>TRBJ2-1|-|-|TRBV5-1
TGCGCCAGCAGCTATGGGAGCAATGAGCAGTTCTTC
CASSYGSNEQFF
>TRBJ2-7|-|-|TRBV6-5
TGTGCCAGCAGTTACCTGGACAGTACCTACGAGCAGTACTTC
CASSYLDSTYEQYF
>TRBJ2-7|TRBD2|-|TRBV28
TGTGCCAGCAGTCTACTAGCGGGAGGGTACGAGCAGTACTTC
CASSLLAGGYEQYF
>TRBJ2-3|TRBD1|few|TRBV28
TGTGCCAGCAGCCCAGGGGGAGCAGATACGCAGTATTTT
CASSPGGADTQYF
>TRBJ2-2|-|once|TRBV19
TGTGCCAGTAGTATAGACGGAGACACCGGGGAGCTGTTTTTT
CASSIDGDTGELFF
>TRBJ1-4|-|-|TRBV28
TGTGCCAGCAGACCCCCCAACCGGAATGAAAAACTGTTTTTT
CASRPPNRNEKLFF
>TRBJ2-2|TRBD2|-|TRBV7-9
TGTGCCAGCAGCCATCTAGGACTAGAACTGGGCACCGGGGAGCTGTTTTTT
CASSHLGLELGTGELFF
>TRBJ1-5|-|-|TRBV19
TGTGCCAGCGCCCAGGTACTTCAGCCCCAGCATTTT
CASAQVLQPQHF
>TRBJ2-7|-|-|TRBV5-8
TGTGCCAGCAGCTGGGGACACAACTACGAGCAGTACTTC
CASSWGHNYEQYF
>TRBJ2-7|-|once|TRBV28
TGTGCCAGCAGTATCGGACTAGGGGGGGAGCAGTACTTC
CASSIGLGGEQYF
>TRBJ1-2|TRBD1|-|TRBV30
TGTGCCTGGAGACAGGGGGCCTACTATGGCTACACCTTC
CAWRQGAYYGYTF
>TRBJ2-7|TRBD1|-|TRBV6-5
TGTGCCAGCAGCCCCGGGACAGGGGAAATCTACGAGCAGTACTTC
CASSPGTGEIYEQYF
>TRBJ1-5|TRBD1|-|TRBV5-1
TGCGCCAGCAGCTTAGGCGACAGGGGACTCAATCAGCCCCAGCATTTT
CASSLGDRGLNQPQHF
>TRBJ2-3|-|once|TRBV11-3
TGTGCCAGCAGCAGGAGTAGCGGCACAGATACGCAGTATTTT
CASSRSSGTDTQYF
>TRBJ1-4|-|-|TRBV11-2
TGTGCCAGCAGCTTAGAAAGAGGTGAAAAACTGTTTTTT
CASSLERGEKLFF
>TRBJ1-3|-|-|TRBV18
TGTGCCAGCTCACCGGGGGCCCGAAACACCATATATTTT
CASSPGARNTIYF
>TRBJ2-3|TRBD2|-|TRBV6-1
TGTGCCACCTTACTCTTAGCGGGAGTTGGGGATACGCAGTATTTT
CATLLLAGVGDTQYF
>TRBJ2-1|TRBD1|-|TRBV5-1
TGCGCCAGCAGCCCCGGGGACAGGGGAACCTACAATGAGCAGTTCTTC
CASSPGDRGTYNEQFF
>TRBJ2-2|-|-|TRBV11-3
TGTGCCAGCAGCTTAGATCGGTTGGGACTCATGAACACCGGGGAGCTGTTTTTT
CASSLDRLGLMNTGELFF
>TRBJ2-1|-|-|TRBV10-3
TGTGCCATCAGTAACCTGGGACTCTCCACCAATGAGCAGTTCTTC
CAISNLGLSTNEQFF
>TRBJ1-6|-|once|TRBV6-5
TGTGCCAGCAGTTATAGCACTAGCTCCTATAATTCACCCCTCCACTTT
CASSYSTSSYNSPLHF
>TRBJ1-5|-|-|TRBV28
TGTGCCGCTGGAAATGGGGGCTATAGCAATCAGCCCCAGCATTTT
CAAGNGGYSNQPQHF
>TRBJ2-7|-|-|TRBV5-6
TGTGCCAGCAGCTTTTGGCAGGTACGAGTCGAGCAGTACTTC
CASSFWQVRVEQYF
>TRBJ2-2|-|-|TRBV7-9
TGTGCCAGCAGCTCGACCCTAGCGAGCTCCGGGGAGCTGTTTTTT
CASSSTLASSGELFF
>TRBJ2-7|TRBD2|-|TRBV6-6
TGTGCCAGCAGTTTCTTCAGACTAGCGGAGACCTACGAGCAGTACTTC
CASSFFRLAETYEQYF
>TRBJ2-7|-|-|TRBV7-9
TGTGCCAGCAGCACTCACCAGATGCCGAGGATCGAGCAGTACTTC
CASSTHQMPRIEQYF
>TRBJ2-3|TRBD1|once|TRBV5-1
TGCGCCAGCTATCCTCCCGGGACAGGGGGCACAGATACGCAGTATTTT
CASYPPGTGGTDTQYF
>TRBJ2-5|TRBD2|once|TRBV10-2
TGCGCCAGCACCGAGAGGACTAGCCGAGAGACCCAGTACTTC
CASTERTSRETQYF
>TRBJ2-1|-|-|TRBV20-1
TGCAGTGCTAGTATCGTCAATGAGCAGTTCTTC
CSASIVNEQFF
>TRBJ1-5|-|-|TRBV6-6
TGTGCCAGCAGTTACCTTGACAGTAGCAATCAGCCCCAGCATTTT
CASSYLDSSNQPQHF
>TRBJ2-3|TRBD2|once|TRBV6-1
TGTGCCAGCAGTGATCTCCGGACTAGCGGGTTCACAGATACGCAGTATTTT
CASSDLRTSGFTDTQYF
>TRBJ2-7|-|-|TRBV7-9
TGTGCCAGCAGCCAGACAACGACAGGAAGGAGGTACGAGCAGTACTTC
CASSQTTTGRRYEQYF
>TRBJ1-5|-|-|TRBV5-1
TGCGCCAGCAGCTTGGGGGGGCCCAGCAATCAGCCCCAGCATTTT
CASSLGGPSNQPQHF
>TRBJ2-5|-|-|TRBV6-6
TGTGCCAGCAGTTACGAGGAACAAGAGACCCAGTACTTC
CASSYEEQETQYF
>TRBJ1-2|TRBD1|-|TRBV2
TGTGCCAGCAGAGACAGGGTACATGGCTACACCTTC
CASRDRVHGYTF
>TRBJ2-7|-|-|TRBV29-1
TGCAGCGTTGGAGACGGGGCCTACGAGCAGTACTTC
CSVGDGAYEQYF
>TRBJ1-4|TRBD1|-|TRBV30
TGTGCCTGGACGAGGGGACAGGTTCGCCATGAAAAACTGTTTTTT
CAWTRGQVRHEKLFF
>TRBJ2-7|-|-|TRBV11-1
TGTGCCAGCAGACTAGACGGACTCAGCTCCTACGAGCAGTACTTC
CASRLDGLSSYEQYF
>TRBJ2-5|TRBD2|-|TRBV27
TGTGCCAGCAGTTTAGCGGGAGGGCCTACAGAGACCCAGTACTTC
CASSLAGGPTETQYF
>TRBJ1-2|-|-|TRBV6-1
TGTGCCAGCAGCCCTTCGGACAGACTCTATGGCTACACCTTC
CASSPSDRLYGYTF
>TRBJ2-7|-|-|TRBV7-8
TGTGCCAGCAGCCGACTAAGGAGCTCCTACGAGCAGTACTTC
CASSRLRSSYEQYF
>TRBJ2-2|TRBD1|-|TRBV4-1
TGCGCCAGCAGTGGGGGACAGGGGGCGTTTGGCGGGGAGCTGTTTTTT
CASSGGQGAFGGELFF
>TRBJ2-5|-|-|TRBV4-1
TGCGCCAGCAGCCAATCACAATCACAAGAGACCCAGTACTTC
CASSQSQSQETQYF
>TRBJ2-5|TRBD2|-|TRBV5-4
TGTGCCAGCAGCTTTAGCGGGAGGGGGTCGGAGACCCAGTACTTC
CASSFSGRGSETQYF
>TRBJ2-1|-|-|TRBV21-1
TGTGCCAGCAGCGGTCCTTTTTCGGCAAGCGGGAGGGGCAATGAGCAGTTCTTC
CASSGPFSASGRGNEQFF
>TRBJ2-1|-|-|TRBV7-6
TGTGCCAGCAGCTTAGTTGAGTTCTCCTACAATGAGCAGTTCTTC
CASSLVEFSYNEQFF
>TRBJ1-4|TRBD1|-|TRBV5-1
TGCGCCAGCAGCGGGGGGACAGGGGTCCTGGAAAAACTGTTTTTT
CASSGGTGVLEKLFF
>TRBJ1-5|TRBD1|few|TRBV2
TGTGCCAGCAGGGTGGGGGACAGGGGAAACCAGCCCCAGCATTTT
CASRVGDRGNQPQHF